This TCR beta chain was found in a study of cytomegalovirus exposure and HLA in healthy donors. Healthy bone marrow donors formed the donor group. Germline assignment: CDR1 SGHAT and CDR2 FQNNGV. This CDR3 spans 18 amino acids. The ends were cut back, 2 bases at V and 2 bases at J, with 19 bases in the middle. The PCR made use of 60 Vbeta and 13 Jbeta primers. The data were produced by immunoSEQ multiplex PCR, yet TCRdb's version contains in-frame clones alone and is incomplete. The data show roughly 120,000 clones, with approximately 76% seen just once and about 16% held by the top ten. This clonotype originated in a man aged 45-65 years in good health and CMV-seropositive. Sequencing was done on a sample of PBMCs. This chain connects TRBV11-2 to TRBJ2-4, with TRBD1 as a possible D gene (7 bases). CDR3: CASSLWAGQKFTKNIQYF. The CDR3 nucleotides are TGTGCCAGCAGCTTATGGGCGGGACAGAAATTTACCAAAAACATTCAGTACTTC.